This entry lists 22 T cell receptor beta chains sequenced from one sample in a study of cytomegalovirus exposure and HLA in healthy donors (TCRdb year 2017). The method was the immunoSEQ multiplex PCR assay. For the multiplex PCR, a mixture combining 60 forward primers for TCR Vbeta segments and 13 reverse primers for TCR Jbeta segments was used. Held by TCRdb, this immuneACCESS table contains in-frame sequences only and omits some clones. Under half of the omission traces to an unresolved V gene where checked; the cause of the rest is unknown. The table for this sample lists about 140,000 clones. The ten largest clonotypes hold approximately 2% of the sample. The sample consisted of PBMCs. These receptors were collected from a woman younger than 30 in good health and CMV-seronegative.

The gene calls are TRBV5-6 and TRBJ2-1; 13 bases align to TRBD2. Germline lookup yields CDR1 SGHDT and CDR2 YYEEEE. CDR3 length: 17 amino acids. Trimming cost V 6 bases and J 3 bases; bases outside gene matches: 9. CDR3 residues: CASMELAGGPFYNEQFF. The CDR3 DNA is TGTGCCAGCATGGAACTAGCGGGAGGGCCCTTCTACAATGAGCAGTTCTTC.

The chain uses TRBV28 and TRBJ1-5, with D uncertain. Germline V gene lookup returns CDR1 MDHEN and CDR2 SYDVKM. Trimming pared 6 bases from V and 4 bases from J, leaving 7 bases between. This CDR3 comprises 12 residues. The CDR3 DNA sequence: TGTGCCAGCAGGGCCCCTAATCAGCCCCAGCATTTT. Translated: CASRAPNQPQHF.

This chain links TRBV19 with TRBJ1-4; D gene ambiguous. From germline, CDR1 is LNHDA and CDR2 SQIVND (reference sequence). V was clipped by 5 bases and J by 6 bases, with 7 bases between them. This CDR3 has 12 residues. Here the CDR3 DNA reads TGTGCCAGTAGTCACCTATATGAAAAACTGTTTTTT. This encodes CASSHLYEKLFF.

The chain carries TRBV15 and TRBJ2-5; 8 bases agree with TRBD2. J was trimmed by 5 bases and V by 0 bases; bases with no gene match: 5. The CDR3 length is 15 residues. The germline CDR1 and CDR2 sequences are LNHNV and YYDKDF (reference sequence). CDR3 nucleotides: TGTGCCACCAGCAGAGATCGGGGGGGAGCTGAGACCCAGTACTTC. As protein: CATSRDRGGAETQYF.

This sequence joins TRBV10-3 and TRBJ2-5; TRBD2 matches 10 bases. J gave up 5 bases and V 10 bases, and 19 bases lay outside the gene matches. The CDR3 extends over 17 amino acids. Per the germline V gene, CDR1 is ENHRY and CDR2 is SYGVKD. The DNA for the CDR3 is TGTGCCACCAGAAGGAAGAGGCCTAGCGGGAGCATGGAGACCCAGTACTTC. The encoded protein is CATRRKRPSGSMETQYF.

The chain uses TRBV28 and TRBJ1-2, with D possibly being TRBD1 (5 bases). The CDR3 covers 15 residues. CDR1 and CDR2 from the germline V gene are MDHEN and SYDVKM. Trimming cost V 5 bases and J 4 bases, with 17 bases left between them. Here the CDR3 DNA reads TGTGCCAGCAGTGGACCTGTCGGGAGGGGCTATGGCTACACCTTC. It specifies CASSGPVGRGYGYTF.

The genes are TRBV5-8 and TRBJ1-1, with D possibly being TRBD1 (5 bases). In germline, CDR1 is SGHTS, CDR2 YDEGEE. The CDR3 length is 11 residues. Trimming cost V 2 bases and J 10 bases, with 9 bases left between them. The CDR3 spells CASSFQGGAFF. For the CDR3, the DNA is TGTGCCAGCAGCTTCCAGGGAGGAGCTTTCTTT. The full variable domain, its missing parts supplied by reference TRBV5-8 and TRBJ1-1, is EAGVTQSPTHLIKTRGQQATLRCSPISGHTSVYWYQQALGLGLQFLLWYDEGEERNRGNFPPRFSGRQFPNYSSELNVNALELEDSALYLCASSFQGGAFFGQGTRLTVV.

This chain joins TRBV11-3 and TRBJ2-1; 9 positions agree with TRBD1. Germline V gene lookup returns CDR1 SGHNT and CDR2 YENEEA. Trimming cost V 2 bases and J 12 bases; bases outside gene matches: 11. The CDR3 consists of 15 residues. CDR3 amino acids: CASSLRTGEQSGQFF. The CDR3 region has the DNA TGTGCCAGCAGCTTACGGACAGGGGAACAATCGGGGCAGTTCTTC.

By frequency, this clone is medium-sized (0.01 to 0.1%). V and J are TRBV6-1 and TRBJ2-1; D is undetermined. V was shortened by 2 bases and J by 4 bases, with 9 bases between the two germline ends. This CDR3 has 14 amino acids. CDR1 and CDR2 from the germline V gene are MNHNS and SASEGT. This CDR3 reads CASSEIAEYNEQFF. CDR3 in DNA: TGTGCCAGCAGTGAAATAGCTGAATACAATGAGCAGTTCTTC.

CDR3 in amino acids: CASRSNRGHSGNTIYF. The DNA for the CDR3 is TGTGCCAGCAGGTCGAACAGGGGTCACTCTGGAAACACCATATATTTT. The V gene is TRBV11-2, the J gene TRBJ1-3; TRBD1 agrees at 7 bases. From germline, CDR1 is SGHAT and CDR2 FQNNGV. Trimming took 6 bases from V and 0 from J; bases not matched to a gene: 8. The CDR3 has 16 amino acids.

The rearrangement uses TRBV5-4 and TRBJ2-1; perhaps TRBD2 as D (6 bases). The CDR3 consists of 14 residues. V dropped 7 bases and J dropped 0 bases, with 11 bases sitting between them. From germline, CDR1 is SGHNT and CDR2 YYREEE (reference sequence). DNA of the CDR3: TGTGCCAGCGGCGGGGAGAGCTCCTACAATGAGCAGTTCTTC. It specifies CASGGESSYNEQFF.

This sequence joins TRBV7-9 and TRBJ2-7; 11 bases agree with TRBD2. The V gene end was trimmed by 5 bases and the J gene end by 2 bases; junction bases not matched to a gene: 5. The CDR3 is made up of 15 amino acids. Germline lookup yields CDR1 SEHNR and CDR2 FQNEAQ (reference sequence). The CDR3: CASSPQTSGTYEQYF. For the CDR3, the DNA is TGTGCCAGCAGCCCCCAGACTAGCGGGACCTACGAGCAGTACTTC.

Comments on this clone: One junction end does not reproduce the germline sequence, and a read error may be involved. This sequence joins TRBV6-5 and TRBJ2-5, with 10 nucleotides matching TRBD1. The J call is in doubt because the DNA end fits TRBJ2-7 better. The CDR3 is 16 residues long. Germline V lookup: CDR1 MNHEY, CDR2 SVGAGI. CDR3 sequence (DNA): TGTACCAGCAGTTACTCGATCGTGGACAGGGGGTTCGAGCAGTACTTC. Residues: CTSSYSIVDRGFEQYF.

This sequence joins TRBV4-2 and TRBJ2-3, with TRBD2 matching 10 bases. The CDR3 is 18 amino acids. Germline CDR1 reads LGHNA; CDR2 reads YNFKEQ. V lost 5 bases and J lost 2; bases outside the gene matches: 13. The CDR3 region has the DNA TGTGCCAGCAGCTCTACCCCACTAGCGGGGTTGAACACAGATACGCAGTATTTT. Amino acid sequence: CASSSTPLAGLNTDTQYF.

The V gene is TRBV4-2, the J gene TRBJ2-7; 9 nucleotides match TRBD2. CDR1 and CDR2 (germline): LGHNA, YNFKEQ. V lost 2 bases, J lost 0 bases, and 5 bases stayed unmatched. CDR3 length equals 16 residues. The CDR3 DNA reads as TGTGCCAGCAGCCAATACGCGGGAGGGACCTCCTACGAGCAGTACTTC. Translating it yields CASSQYAGGTSYEQYF.

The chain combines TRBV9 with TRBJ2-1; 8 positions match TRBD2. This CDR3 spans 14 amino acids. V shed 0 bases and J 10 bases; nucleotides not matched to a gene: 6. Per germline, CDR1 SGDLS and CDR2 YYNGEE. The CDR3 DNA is TGTGCCAGCAGCGTAGGCCCGCGGGAGGTCGAGCAGTTCTTC. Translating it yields CASSVGPREVEQFF.

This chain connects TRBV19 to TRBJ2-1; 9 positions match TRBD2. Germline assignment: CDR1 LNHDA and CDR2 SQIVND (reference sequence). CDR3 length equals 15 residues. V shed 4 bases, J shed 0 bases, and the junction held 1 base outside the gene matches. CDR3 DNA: TGTGCCAGTAGTAATAGCGGGAGCTCCTACAATGAGCAGTTCTTC. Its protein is CASSNSGSSYNEQFF. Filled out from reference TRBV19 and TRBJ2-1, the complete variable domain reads DGGITQSPKYLFRKEGQNVTLSCEQNLNHDAMYWYRQDPGQGLRLIYYSQIVNDFQKGDIAEGYSVSREKKESFPLTVTSAQKNPTAFYLCASSNSGSSYNEQFFGPGTRLTVL.

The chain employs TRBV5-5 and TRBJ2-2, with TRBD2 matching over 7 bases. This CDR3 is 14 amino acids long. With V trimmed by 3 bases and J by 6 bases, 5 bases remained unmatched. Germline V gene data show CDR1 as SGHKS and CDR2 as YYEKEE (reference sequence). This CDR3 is CASSSSGVAGELFF. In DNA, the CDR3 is TGTGCCAGCAGCTCCAGCGGGGTTGCCGGGGAGCTGTTTTTT. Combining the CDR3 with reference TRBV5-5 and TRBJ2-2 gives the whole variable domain DAGVTQSPTHLIKTRGQQVTLRCSPISGHKSVSWYQQVLGQGPQFIFQYYEKEERGRGNFPDRFSARQFPNYSSELNVNALLLGDSALYLCASSSSGVAGELFFGEGSRLTVL.

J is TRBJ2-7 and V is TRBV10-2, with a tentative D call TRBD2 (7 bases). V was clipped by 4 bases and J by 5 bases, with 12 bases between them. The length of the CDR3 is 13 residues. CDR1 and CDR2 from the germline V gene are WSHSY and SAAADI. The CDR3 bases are TGCGCCAGCAGTGCCGGGGGGCTTAACGAGCAGTACGTC. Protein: CASSAGGLNEQYV.

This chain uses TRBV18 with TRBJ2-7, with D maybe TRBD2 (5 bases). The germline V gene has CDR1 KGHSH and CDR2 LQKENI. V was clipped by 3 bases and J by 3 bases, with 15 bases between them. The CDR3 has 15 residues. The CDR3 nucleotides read TGTGCCAGCTCACCCCAAACGGACTCGCTCTACGAGCAGTACTTC. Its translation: CASSPQTDSLYEQYF.

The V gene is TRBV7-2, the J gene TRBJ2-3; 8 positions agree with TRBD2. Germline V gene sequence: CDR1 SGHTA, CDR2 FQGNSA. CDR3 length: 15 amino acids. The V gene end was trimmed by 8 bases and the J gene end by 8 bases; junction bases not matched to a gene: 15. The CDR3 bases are TGTGCCAGCCGGATGGCGAGCGGGAGTGTTGGTACGCAGTATTTT. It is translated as CASRMASGSVGTQYF.

This CDR3 reads CASSMHRGATEAFF. CDR3 in DNA: TGTGCCAGCAGCATGCACAGGGGGGCTACTGAAGCTTTCTTT. V and J are TRBV5-8 and TRBJ1-1; 8 nucleotides line up with TRBD1. Germline-derived CDR1 and CDR2 are SGHTS and YDEGEE. Losses at the gene ends were 4 bases for V and 5 bases for J; bases not matched to a gene: 7. CDR3 length: 14 residues.